The present T cell receptor (beta chain) was sequenced within a study of blood T cell repertoires in COVID-19. Looking at the study overall: Some COVID-19 samples were acute and others convalescent; all came from the United States, Italy and Spain. T cells, B-cell-depleted T cells, or PBMCs provided the cDNA or gDNA that served as material.

From germline, CDR1 is SGHRS and CDR2 YFSETQ. After removal of 5 bases from V and 5 bases from J, the junction contained 10 bases not matched to a gene. This CDR3 region has 15 residues. Original processing methods: Reference gene primer amplification in the assay estimated nucleated cell counts. Using immunoSEQ multiplex PCR, the repertoire was profiled, and TCRdb retains in-frame clones only, with some absent. That table supplies the V and J calls and clone size; D and trimming were determined from the DNA. Among approximately 170,000 clones listed, about 88% were seen once. Sequencing was performed on peripheral blood. The clonotype comes from a man younger than 35 who had recovered from COVID-19. The V gene is TRBV5-1, the J gene TRBJ2-5, with 9 nucleotides matching TRBD1. The CDR3 sequence: CASRPGGQGRETQYF. The CDR3 DNA reads as TGCGCCAGCAGGCCGGGGGGACAGGGTCGGGAGACCCAGTACTTC.